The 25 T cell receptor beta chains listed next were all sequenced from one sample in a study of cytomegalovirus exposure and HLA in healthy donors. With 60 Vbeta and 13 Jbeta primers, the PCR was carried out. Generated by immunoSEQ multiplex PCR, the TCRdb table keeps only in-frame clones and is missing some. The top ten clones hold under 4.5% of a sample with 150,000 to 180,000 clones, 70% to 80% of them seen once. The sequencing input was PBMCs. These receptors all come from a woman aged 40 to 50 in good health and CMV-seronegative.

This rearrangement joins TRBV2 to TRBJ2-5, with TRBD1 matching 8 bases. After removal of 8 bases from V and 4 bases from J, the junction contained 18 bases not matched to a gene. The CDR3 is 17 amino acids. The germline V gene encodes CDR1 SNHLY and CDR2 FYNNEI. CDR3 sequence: CASELGWAETGGETQYF. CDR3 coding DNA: TGTGCCAGCGAGCTGGGTTGGGCCGAAACAGGGGGAGAGACCCAGTACTTC.

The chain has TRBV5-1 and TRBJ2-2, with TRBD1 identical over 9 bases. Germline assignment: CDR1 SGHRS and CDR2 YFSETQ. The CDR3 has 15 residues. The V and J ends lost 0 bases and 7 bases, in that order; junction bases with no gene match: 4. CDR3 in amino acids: CASSLVQGAGGELFF. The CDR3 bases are TGCGCCAGCAGCTTGGTACAGGGGGCAGGCGGGGAGCTGTTTTTT.

The CDR3 loop reads CASETVGGRGIQYF. The CDR3, as DNA: TGTGCCAGTGAGACGGTTGGCGGGAGAGGAATTCAGTACTTC. The rearrangement joins TRBV19 to TRBJ2-4, with 7 bases identical to TRBD2. Germline lookup yields CDR1 LNHDA and CDR2 SQIVND (reference sequence). Trimming took 8 bases from V and 10 from J; bases not matched to a gene: 14. The CDR3 spans 14 residues.

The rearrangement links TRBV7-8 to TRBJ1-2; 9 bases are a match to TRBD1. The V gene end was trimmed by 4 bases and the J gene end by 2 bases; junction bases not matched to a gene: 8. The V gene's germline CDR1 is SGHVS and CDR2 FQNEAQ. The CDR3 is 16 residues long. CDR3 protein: CASSSFRQGGNYGYTF. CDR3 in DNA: TGTGCCAGCAGCTCATTCCGACAGGGGGGAAACTATGGCTACACCTTC.

CDR3 residues: CASSRDRVPGELFF. The CDR3 nucleotides are TGCGCCAGCAGCCGGGACAGGGTCCCCGGGGAGCTGTTTTTT. The chain has TRBV5-1 and TRBJ2-2, with 9 positions matching TRBD1. The V gene end was trimmed by 4 bases and the J gene end by 6 bases; junction bases not matched to a gene: 4. This CDR3 has 14 residues. The germline CDR1 and CDR2 sequences are SGHRS and YFSETQ.

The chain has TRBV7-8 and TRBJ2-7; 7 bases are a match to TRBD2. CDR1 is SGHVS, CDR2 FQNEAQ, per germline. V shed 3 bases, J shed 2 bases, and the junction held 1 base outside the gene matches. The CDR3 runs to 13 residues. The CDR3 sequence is CASSFGGAYEQYF. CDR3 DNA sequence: TGTGCCAGCAGCTTTGGGGGGGCCTACGAGCAGTACTTC. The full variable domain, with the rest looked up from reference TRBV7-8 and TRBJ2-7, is GAGVSQSPRYKVAKRGQDVALRCDPISGHVSLFWYQQALGQGPEFLTYFQNEAQLDKSGLPSDRFFAERPEGSVSTLKIQRTQQEDSAVYLCASSFGGAYEQYFGPGTRLTVT.

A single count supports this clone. In DNA, the CDR3 is TGTGCCAGCAGTGTAGCGGGGGTGACAGATACGCAGTATTTT. This gives the protein CASSVAGVTDTQYF. The genes are TRBV27 and TRBJ2-3, with TRBD2 identical over 9 bases. J lost 3 bases, V lost 5 bases, and 3 bases had no gene match. The CDR3 is made up of 14 amino acids. CDR1 MNHEY and CDR2 SMNVEV come from the germline V gene (reference sequence).

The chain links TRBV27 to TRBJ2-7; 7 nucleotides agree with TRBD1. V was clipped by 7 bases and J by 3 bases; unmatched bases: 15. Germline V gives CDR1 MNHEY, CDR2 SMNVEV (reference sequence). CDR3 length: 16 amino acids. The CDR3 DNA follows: TGTGCCAGCACCCCCCGAGGAAGGGGGCAGGTCTACGAGCAGTACTTC. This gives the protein CASTPRGRGQVYEQYF.

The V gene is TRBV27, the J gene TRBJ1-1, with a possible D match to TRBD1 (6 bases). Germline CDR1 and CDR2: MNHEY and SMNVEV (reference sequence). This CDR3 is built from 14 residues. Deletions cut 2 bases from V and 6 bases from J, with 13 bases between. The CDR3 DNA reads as TGTGCCAGCAGTTTAACACGGGACACCCCTGAAGCTTTCTTT. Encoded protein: CASSLTRDTPEAFF.

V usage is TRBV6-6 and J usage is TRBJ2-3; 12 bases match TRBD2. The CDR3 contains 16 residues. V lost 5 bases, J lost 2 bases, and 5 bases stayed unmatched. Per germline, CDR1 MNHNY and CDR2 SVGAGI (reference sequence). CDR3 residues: CASSAGLAGYTDTQYF. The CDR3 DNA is TGTGCCAGCAGTGCCGGACTAGCGGGATACACAGATACGCAGTATTTT.

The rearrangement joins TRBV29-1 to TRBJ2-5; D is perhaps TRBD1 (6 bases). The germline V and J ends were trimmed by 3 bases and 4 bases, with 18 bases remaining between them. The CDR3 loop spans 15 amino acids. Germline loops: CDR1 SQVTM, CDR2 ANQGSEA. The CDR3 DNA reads TGCAGCGTTGAGCCAGGGGCAGGGGAAGGAGAGACCCAGTACTTC. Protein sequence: CSVEPGAGEGETQYF.

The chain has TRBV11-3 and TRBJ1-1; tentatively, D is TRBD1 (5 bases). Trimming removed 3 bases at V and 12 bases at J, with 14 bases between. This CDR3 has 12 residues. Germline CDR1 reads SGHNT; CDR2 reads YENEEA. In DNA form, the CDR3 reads TGTGCCAGCAGCTTGGGGCAGGGAAGTACTTTCTTT. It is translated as CASSLGQGSTFF.

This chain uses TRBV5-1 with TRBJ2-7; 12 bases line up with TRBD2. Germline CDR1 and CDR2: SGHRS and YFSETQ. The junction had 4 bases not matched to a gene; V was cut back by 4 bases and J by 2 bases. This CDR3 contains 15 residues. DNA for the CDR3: TGCGCCAGCAGCGAGACTAGCGGGAGCCCCTACGAGCAGTACTTC. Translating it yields CASSETSGSPYEQYF.

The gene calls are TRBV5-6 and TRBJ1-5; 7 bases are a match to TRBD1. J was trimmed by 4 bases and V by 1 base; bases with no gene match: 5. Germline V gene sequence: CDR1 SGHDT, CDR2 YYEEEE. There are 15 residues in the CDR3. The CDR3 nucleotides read TGTGCCAGCAGCTTGCGACAGGGTCGAAATCAGCCCCAGCATTTT. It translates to CASSLRQGRNQPQHF.

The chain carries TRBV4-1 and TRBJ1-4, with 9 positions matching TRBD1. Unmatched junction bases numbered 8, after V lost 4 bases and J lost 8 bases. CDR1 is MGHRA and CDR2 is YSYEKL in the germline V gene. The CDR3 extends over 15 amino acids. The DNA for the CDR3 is TGCGCCAGCAGCCTCACAGGGGGCGAAAGGGAAAAACTGTTTTTT. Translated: CASSLTGGEREKLFF.

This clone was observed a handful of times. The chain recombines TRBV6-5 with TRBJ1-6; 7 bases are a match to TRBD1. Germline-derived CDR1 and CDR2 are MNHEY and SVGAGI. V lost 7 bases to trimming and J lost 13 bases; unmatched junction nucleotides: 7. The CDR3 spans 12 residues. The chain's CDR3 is CASTREQGPLHF. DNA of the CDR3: TGTGCCAGCACCCGAGAACAGGGGCCCCTCCACTTT.

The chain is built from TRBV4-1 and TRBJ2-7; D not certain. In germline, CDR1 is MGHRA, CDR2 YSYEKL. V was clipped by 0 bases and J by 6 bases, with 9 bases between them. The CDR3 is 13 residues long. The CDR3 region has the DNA TGCGCCAGCAGCCAAGATGCGGAGAGCGAGCAGTACTTC. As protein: CASSQDAESEQYF.

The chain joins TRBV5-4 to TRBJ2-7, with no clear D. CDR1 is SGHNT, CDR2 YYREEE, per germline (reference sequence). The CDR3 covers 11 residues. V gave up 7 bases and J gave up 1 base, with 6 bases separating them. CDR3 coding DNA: TGTGCCAGCCTACCATCCTACGAGCAGTACTTC. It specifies CASLPSYEQYF.

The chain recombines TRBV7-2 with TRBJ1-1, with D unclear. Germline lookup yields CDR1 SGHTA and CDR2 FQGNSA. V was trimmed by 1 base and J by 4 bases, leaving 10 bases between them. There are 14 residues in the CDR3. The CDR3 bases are TGTGCCAGCAGCTTAGTGGAGGTCAGCACTGAAGCTTTCTTT. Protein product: CASSLVEVSTEAFF. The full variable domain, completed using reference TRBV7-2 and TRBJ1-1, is GAGVSQSPSNKVTEKGKDVELRCDPISGHTALYWYRQSLGQGLEFLIYFQGNSAPDKSGLPSDRFSAERTGGSVSTLTIQRTQQEDSAVYLCASSLVEVSTEAFFGQGTRLTVV.

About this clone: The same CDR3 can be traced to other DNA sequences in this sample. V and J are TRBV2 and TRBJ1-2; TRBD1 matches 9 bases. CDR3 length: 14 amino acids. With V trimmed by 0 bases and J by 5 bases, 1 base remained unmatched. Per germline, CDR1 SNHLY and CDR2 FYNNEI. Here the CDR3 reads CASSEAGQGYGYTF. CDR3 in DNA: TGTGCCAGCAGTGAAGCGGGACAGGGTTATGGCTACACCTTC.

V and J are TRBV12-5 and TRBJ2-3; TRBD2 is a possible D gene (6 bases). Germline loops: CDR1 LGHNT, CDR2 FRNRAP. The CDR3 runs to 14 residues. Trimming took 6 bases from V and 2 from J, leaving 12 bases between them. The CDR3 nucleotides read TGTGCTAGTGGGGAGCGGGTATACACAGATACGCAGTATTTT. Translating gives CASGERVYTDTQYF.

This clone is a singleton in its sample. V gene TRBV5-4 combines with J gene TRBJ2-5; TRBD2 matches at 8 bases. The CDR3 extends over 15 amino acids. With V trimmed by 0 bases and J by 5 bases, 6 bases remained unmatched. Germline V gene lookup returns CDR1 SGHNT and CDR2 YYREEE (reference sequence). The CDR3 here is CASSLVGSGVETQYF. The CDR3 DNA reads TGTGCCAGCAGCTTGGTTGGTAGCGGGGTGGAGACCCAGTACTTC.

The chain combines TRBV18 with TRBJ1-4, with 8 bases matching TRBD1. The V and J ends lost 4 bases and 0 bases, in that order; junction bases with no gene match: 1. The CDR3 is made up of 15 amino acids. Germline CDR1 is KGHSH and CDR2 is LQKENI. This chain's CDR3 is CASSRQGPTNEKLFF. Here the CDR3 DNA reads TGTGCCAGCTCACGACAGGGGCCAACTAATGAAAAACTGTTTTTT. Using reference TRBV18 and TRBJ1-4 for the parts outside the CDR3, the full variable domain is NAGVMQNPRHLVRRRGQEARLRCSPMKGHSHVYWYRQLPEEGLKFMVYLQKENIIDESGMPKERFSAEFPKEGPSILRIQQVVRGDSAAYFCASSRQGPTNEKLFFGSGTQLSVL.

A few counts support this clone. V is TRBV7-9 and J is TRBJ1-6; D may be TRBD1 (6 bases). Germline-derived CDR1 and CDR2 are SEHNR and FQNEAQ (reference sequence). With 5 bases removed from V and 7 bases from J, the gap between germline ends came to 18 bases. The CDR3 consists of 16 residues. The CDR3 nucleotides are TGTGCCAGCAGCGACGCCGGGACACTGGAGAATTCACCCCTCCACTTT. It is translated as CASSDAGTLENSPLHF.

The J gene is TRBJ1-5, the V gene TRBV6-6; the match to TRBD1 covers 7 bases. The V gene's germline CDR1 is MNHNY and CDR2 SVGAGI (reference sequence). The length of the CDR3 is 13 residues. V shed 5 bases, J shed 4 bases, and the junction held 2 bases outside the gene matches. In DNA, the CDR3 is TGTGCCAGCAGTGGACAGGCGAATCAGCCCCAGCATTTT. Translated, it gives CASSGQANQPQHF.